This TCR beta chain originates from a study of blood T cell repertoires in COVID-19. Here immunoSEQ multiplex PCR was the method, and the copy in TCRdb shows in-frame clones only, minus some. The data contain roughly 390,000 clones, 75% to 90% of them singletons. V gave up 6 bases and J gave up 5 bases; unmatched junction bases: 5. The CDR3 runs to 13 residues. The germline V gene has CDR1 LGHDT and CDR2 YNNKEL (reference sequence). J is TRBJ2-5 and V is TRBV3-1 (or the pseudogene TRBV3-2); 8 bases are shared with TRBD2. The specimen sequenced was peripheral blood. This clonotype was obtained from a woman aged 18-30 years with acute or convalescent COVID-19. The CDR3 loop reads CASRIRGGETQYF. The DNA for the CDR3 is TGTGCCAGCAGAATTCGGGGGGGGGAGACCCAGTACTTC.